The rows below give T cell receptor beta chains drawn from one sample of a study of blood T cell repertoires in COVID-19. Using immunoSEQ multiplex PCR, the repertoire was profiled, and TCRdb retains in-frame clones only, with some absent. The sample includes 300,000 or so clones, roughly 88% of them seen just once. Sample: peripheral blood. The receptors were gathered from a woman in her 30s who had recovered from COVID-19. Each CDR3 is given with its conserved first and last residue. The order of the fields is D gene, J gene, V gene, clone size, CDR3 DNA, CDR3 protein. A D gene is named only where the DNA matches it firmly. Clone size is not always given. Where it is, it says once, few, many or a class for expanded clones.

D gene: TRBD2; J gene: TRBJ2-2; V gene: TRBV11-3; clone size: NA; CDR3 DNA: TGTGCCAGCAGCTCCGGGACTAGCGGGGGAAGGACCGGGGAGCTGTTTTTT; CDR3 protein: CASSSGTSGGRTGELFF
D gene: TRBD2; J gene: TRBJ2-1; V gene: TRBV6-4; clone size: NA; CDR3 DNA: TGTGCCAGCAGTGACTCAGGGAGCGGGGGGGAAGACAATGAGCAGTTCTTC; CDR3 protein: CASSDSGSGGEDNEQFF
D gene: NA; J gene: TRBJ1-6; V gene: TRBV28; clone size: NA; CDR3 DNA: TGTGCCAGCAGTTTAATGTTCGGGACAATAGGTTCACCCCTCCACTTT; CDR3 protein: CASSLMFGTIGSPLHF
D gene: TRBD1; J gene: TRBJ1-4; V gene: TRBV28; clone size: NA; CDR3 DNA: TGTGCCAGCAGTTTACAGGGGGGTGAAAAACTGTTTTTT; CDR3 protein: CASSLQGGEKLFF
D gene: TRBD1; J gene: TRBJ2-2; V gene: TRBV19; clone size: NA; CDR3 DNA: TGTGCCAGTAGTCTCGGGACAGAGAACACCGGGGAGCTGTTTTTT; CDR3 protein: CASSLGTENTGELFF
D gene: TRBD1; J gene: TRBJ1-1; V gene: TRBV30; clone size: NA; CDR3 DNA: TGTGCCTGGGCGACAGGGGGCACTGAAGCTTTCTTT; CDR3 protein: CAWATGGTEAFF
D gene: NA; J gene: TRBJ1-2; V gene: TRBV6-5; clone size: NA; CDR3 DNA: TGTGCCAGCAGTTACCGACTGACAGCCTATGGCTACACCTTC; CDR3 protein: CASSYRLTAYGYTF
D gene: TRBD1; J gene: TRBJ1-2; V gene: TRBV7-9; clone size: once; CDR3 DNA: TGTGCCAGCAGCTCCCTAACAGGGGGCATTGGCTACACCTTC; CDR3 protein: CASSSLTGGIGYTF
D gene: NA; J gene: TRBJ2-2; V gene: TRBV5-1; clone size: once; CDR3 DNA: TGCGCCAGCAGCGGGGGGGCTTCCACCGGGGAGCTGTTTTTT; CDR3 protein: CASSGGASTGELFF
D gene: TRBD2; J gene: TRBJ2-7; V gene: TRBV5-1; clone size: NA; CDR3 DNA: TGCGCCAGCAGCTTGTCTAGCGGGGGGGCCGTATCCTACGAGCAGTACTTC; CDR3 protein: CASSLSSGGAVSYEQYF
D gene: NA; J gene: TRBJ1-1; V gene: TRBV5-1; clone size: NA; CDR3 DNA: TGCGCCAGCAGTTTCACGGGTTTGAACACTGAAGCTTTCTTT; CDR3 protein: CASSFTGLNTEAFF
D gene: NA; J gene: TRBJ2-5; V gene: TRBV3-1/TRBV3-2; clone size: NA; CDR3 DNA: TGTGCCAGCGGGGGCTGGGGAGAGACCCAGTACTTC; CDR3 protein: CASGGWGETQYF
D gene: TRBD1; J gene: TRBJ2-1; V gene: TRBV4-3; clone size: NA; CDR3 DNA: TGCGCCAACCTCCCCCGGGACAGGTGGTACAATGAGCAGTTCTTC; CDR3 protein: CANLPRDRWYNEQFF
D gene: TRBD1; J gene: TRBJ1-2; V gene: TRBV7-2; clone size: NA; CDR3 DNA: TGTGCCAGCAGCCTGGGACAGGGGCGGTTATCGGATGGCTACACCTTC; CDR3 protein: CASSLGQGRLSDGYTF
D gene: TRBD2; J gene: TRBJ2-5; V gene: TRBV19; clone size: NA; CDR3 DNA: TGTGCCAGTAGTACCGGGGGGATTCAAGAGACCCAGTACTTC; CDR3 protein: CASSTGGIQETQYF
D gene: NA; J gene: TRBJ2-2; V gene: TRBV19; clone size: NA; CDR3 DNA: TGTGCCAGTAGGGAAGGGGGGGCGAACACCGGGGAGCTGTTTTTT; CDR3 protein: CASREGGANTGELFF
D gene: NA; J gene: TRBJ1-2; V gene: TRBV2; clone size: NA; CDR3 DNA: TGTGCCAGCAGGACAGCTATCGGCTATGGCTACACCTTC; CDR3 protein: CASRTAIGYGYTF
D gene: NA; J gene: TRBJ2-6; V gene: TRBV7-8; clone size: NA; CDR3 DNA: TGTGCCAGCAGCTTGGGGTGGGGAGCTGGGGCCAACGTCCTGACTTTC; CDR3 protein: CASSLGWGAGANVLTF
D gene: NA; J gene: TRBJ2-7; V gene: TRBV10-2; clone size: NA; CDR3 DNA: TGCGCCAGCAGTGACAGGCTGGGCGAGCAGTACTTC; CDR3 protein: CASSDRLGEQYF
D gene: TRBD2; J gene: TRBJ2-7; V gene: TRBV6-6; clone size: NA; CDR3 DNA: TGTGCCAGCAGTTCCTCGGGGGGCGAGCAGTACTTC; CDR3 protein: CASSSSGGEQYF
D gene: TRBD2; J gene: TRBJ2-1; V gene: TRBV12-3/TRBV12-4; clone size: NA; CDR3 DNA: TGTGCCAGCACCATCGGGGGGTATGAGCAGTTCTTC; CDR3 protein: CASTIGGYEQFF
D gene: NA; J gene: TRBJ2-7; V gene: TRBV19; clone size: NA; CDR3 DNA: TGTGCCAGTAGTATATTCCCAGGCGGGTACGAGCAGTACTTC; CDR3 protein: CASSIFPGGYEQYF
D gene: TRBD1; J gene: TRBJ2-2; V gene: TRBV5-1; clone size: NA; CDR3 DNA: TGCGCCAGCAGCTCTGGGACAGCCACCGGGGAGCTGTTTTTT; CDR3 protein: CASSSGTATGELFF
D gene: NA; J gene: TRBJ1-5; V gene: TRBV4-3; clone size: few; CDR3 DNA: TGCGCCAGCAGCCAATCTGCAGGCTTCGTGCCCCAGCATTTT; CDR3 protein: CASSQSAGFVPQHF
D gene: TRBD1; J gene: TRBJ2-3; V gene: TRBV5-1; clone size: NA; CDR3 DNA: TGCGCCAGCAGCTCCGCCGGGACAGGCGGCACAGATACGCAGTATTTT; CDR3 protein: CASSSAGTGGTDTQYF
D gene: TRBD1; J gene: TRBJ2-1; V gene: TRBV5-1; clone size: NA; CDR3 DNA: TGCGCCAGCAGCTTGGTGGGACAGGGGAGTGGTAATGAGCAGTTCTTC; CDR3 protein: CASSLVGQGSGNEQFF
D gene: NA; J gene: TRBJ2-3; V gene: TRBV29-1; clone size: NA; CDR3 DNA: TGCAGCGTTGAGGGAGGCAGCACAGATACGCAGTATTTT; CDR3 protein: CSVEGGSTDTQYF
D gene: TRBD2; J gene: TRBJ2-3; V gene: TRBV5-8; clone size: once; CDR3 DNA: TGTGCCAGCAGCTTCCGCGGGGGGGCAAATACGCAGTATTTT; CDR3 protein: CASSFRGGANTQYF
D gene: NA; J gene: TRBJ2-3; V gene: TRBV5-6; clone size: NA; CDR3 DNA: TGTGCCAGCAGCCCGGGACTGACTAGCACAGATACGCAGTATTTT; CDR3 protein: CASSPGLTSTDTQYF
D gene: TRBD1; J gene: TRBJ1-6; V gene: TRBV2; clone size: NA; CDR3 DNA: TGTGCCAGCACCCTAAGGTCAGGGGGAAGCTCCTATAATTCACCCCTCCACTTT; CDR3 protein: CASTLRSGGSSYNSPLHF
D gene: NA; J gene: TRBJ1-2; V gene: TRBV7-2; clone size: NA; CDR3 DNA: TGTGCCAGCAGCTTACGGGGGGAGCAGAACTATGGCTACACCTTC; CDR3 protein: CASSLRGEQNYGYTF
D gene: TRBD1; J gene: TRBJ1-1; V gene: TRBV5-1; clone size: NA; CDR3 DNA: TGCGCCAGCAGCTTGGGGGACAGGGTTCCTGAAGCTTTCTTT; CDR3 protein: CASSLGDRVPEAFF
D gene: NA; J gene: TRBJ1-1; V gene: TRBV6-1; clone size: once; CDR3 DNA: TGTGCCAGCAGTGAAGATGGGGGGGCCCCATCGAACACTGAAGCTTTCTTT; CDR3 protein: CASSEDGGAPSNTEAFF
D gene: TRBD2; J gene: TRBJ2-1; V gene: TRBV30; clone size: NA; CDR3 DNA: TGTGCCTGGTCCCTCGGGACTAGCGGGGGGGCCACCTACAATGAGCAGTTCTTC; CDR3 protein: CAWSLGTSGGATYNEQFF
D gene: NA; J gene: TRBJ1-2; V gene: TRBV6-1; clone size: NA; CDR3 DNA: TGTGCCAGCAGCGAAAGTGGGGGCGCCTATAACTATGGCTACACCTTC; CDR3 protein: CASSESGGAYNYGYTF
D gene: TRBD1; J gene: TRBJ1-6; V gene: TRBV28; clone size: once; CDR3 DNA: TGTGCCAGCAGTTTATGGGGGGACAGGGGGCGAAGTTTT; CDR3 protein: CASSLWGDRGRSF